The 18 T cell receptor beta chains given below trace back to one sample, sequenced in a study of blood T cell repertoires in COVID-19. The protocol was immunoSEQ multiplex PCR, while the TCRdb copy is restricted to in-frame clones and leaves out a portion. The sample holds around 260,000 clones, over 80% seen once. Sequenced material: peripheral blood. Receptor source: a man aged 55-75 years who had recovered from COVID-19.

Regarding this clone: This CDR3 is also generated by other DNA sequences in the sample. The chain uses TRBV9 and TRBJ2-1, with 8 bases identical to TRBD1. This CDR3 has 14 amino acids. Per germline, CDR1 SGDLS and CDR2 YYNGEE. V lost 4 bases to trimming and J lost 7 bases; unmatched junction nucleotides: 7. The CDR3 DNA sequence: TGTGCCAGCAGCCTGAGGGACAGGTATAATGAGCAGTTCTTC. This codes for CASSLRDRYNEQFF.

The chain employs TRBV2 and TRBJ2-2; 9 positions match TRBD1. With V trimmed by 1 base and J by 1 base, 4 bases remained unmatched. Germline loops: CDR1 SNHLY, CDR2 FYNNEI. The CDR3 is 17 amino acids. CDR3 nucleotide sequence: TGTGCCAGCAGTGAAGTATCGGGACAGGGGAACACCGGGGAGCTGTTTTTT. It specifies CASSEVSGQGNTGELFF.

This sequence joins TRBV4-2 and TRBJ2-3; 9 nucleotides match TRBD2. There are 16 residues in the CDR3. Germline V lookup: CDR1 LGHNA, CDR2 YNFKEQ. Trimming cost V 4 bases and J 3 bases; bases outside gene matches: 8. This CDR3 is CASSPSAAGGTDTQYF. The DNA for the CDR3 is TGTGCCAGCAGCCCCTCCGCGGCGGGGGGGACAGATACGCAGTATTTT.

The V and J genes are TRBV21-1 and TRBJ2-7; the DNA was not compared with TRBD1, the D call given in the table. TRBV21-1 corresponds to a pseudogene. The CDR3 is 17 amino acids. The CDR3 spells CASEYRTGTYWSYEQYF. In nucleotides, the CDR3 is TGTGCCAGCGAGTACAGGACAGGAACTTACTGGTCCTACGAGCAGTACTTC.

V usage is TRBV2 and J usage is TRBJ2-7; TRBD1 aligns across 8 bases. The CDR3 is made up of 13 amino acids. Germline values: CDR1 SNHLY, CDR2 FYNNEI. With 5 bases clipped from V and 7 bases from J, the junction kept 7 bases outside the gene matches. CDR3 nucleotides: TGTGCCAGCAGTCGACAGGGGTTGAGGGAGCAGTACTTC. Protein: CASSRQGLREQYF.

The rearrangement joins TRBV6-1 to TRBJ2-7; D remains unclear. Per the germline V gene, CDR1 is MNHNS and CDR2 is SASEGT. V was cut by 5 bases and J by 7 bases, with 12 bases left in between. This CDR3 contains 12 residues. In nucleotides, the CDR3 is TGTGCCAGCAGTCAAAGTCTGCGGGAGCAGTACTTC. It specifies CASSQSLREQYF.

CDR3 nucleotides: TGTGCCAGCAGCTTATCTAGCGCCGGTAGGGATACGCAGTATTTT. Protein product: CASSLSSAGRDTQYF. The chain recombines TRBV7-3 with TRBJ2-3, with D possibly TRBD2 on 6 matching bases. The V gene lost 2 bases and the J gene lost 6 bases, with 15 bases spanning the gap. CDR3 size: 15 residues. CDR1 SGHTA and CDR2 FQGTGA come from the germline V gene.

The chain carries TRBV14 and TRBJ2-2, with 8 nucleotides matching TRBD1. J lost 6 bases, V lost 2 bases, and 5 bases had no gene match. This CDR3 has 15 residues. The germline gives CDR1 SGHDN, CDR2 FVKESK. The CDR3 coding sequence is TGTGCCAGCAGCCAACAGGGGGCAATAGCCGGGGAGCTGTTTTTT. It codes for CASSQQGAIAGELFF.

This chain connects TRBV5-6 to TRBJ2-7, with 9 bases identical to TRBD2. Germline CDR1 SGHDT, CDR2 YYEEEE. The CDR3 length is 14 residues. V lost 5 bases, J lost 2 bases, and 5 bases stayed unmatched. The CDR3, as DNA: TGTGCCAGCAGGATAGCGGGAGAGCCCTACGAGCAGTACTTC. The encoded protein is CASRIAGEPYEQYF.

This clone has just a few counts. The chain joins TRBV10-2 to TRBJ1-1; D uncertain. Germline CDR1 reads WSHSY; CDR2 reads SAAADI. V was trimmed by 3 bases and J by 7 bases, leaving 9 bases between them. The CDR3 is made up of 12 amino acids. CDR3 sequence: CASSDWQVEAFF. The CDR3 DNA follows: TGCGCCAGCAGTGACTGGCAGGTTGAAGCTTTCTTT.

This rearrangement joins TRBV5-1 to TRBJ2-2; D might be TRBD1 (5 bases). V was pared by 0 bases and J by 2 bases, with 8 bases between. CDR1 and CDR2 (germline): SGHRS, YFSETQ. The CDR3 extends over 15 amino acids. In DNA form, the CDR3 reads TGCGCCAGCAGCTTGGACAGGCCAAACACCGGGGAGCTGTTTTTT. Translating gives CASSLDRPNTGELFF.

The chain has TRBV6-5 and TRBJ1-5, with D perhaps TRBD1 (5 bases). Germline loops: CDR1 MNHEY, CDR2 SVGAGI. Trimming pared 6 bases from V and 2 bases from J, leaving 14 bases between. The CDR3 extends over 15 amino acids. The CDR3 bases are TGTGCCAGCAGGCCTGTTCGGGGGGGCAATCAGCCCCAGCATTTT. Its translation is CASRPVRGGNQPQHF.

The gene calls are TRBV27 and TRBJ2-1, with D tentatively TRBD2 (6 bases). The CDR3 contains 16 residues. Trimming shortened V by 3 bases and J by 2 bases, and 14 bases separated the two germline ends. The V gene's germline CDR1 is MNHEY and CDR2 SMNVEV (reference sequence). CDR3 amino acids: CASSFRIGGTYNEQFF. The CDR3, as DNA: TGTGCCAGCAGTTTCCGGATCGGGGGAACCTACAATGAGCAGTTCTTC.

This chain joins TRBV6-2 or TRBV6-3 and TRBJ2-5; 8 bases line up with TRBD2. In germline, CDR1 is MNHEY, CDR2 SVGEGT. Trimming took 6 bases from V and 9 from J; bases not matched to a gene: 21. This CDR3 spans 17 amino acids. CDR3: CASSRTLAGLVGGSQYF. Here the CDR3 DNA reads TGTGCCAGCAGCCGGACCCTAGCGGGTCTGGTCGGAGGGTCCCAGTACTTC.

This clone has a single count. The chain links TRBV6-1 to TRBJ2-2, with D possibly matching TRBD1 (6 bases). The CDR3 extends over 14 amino acids. Germline CDR1 reads MNHNS; CDR2 reads SASEGT. Trimming cost V 2 bases and J 5 bases, with 9 bases left between them. In DNA form, the CDR3 reads TGTGCCAGCAGTGAAAACAGGGTGACCGGGGAGCTGTTTTTT. Amino acids: CASSENRVTGELFF.

DNA for the CDR3: TGTGCCAGCAGTGGCGGCAGCTACGAGCAGTACTTC. Its protein is CASSGGSYEQYF. This chain connects TRBV2 to TRBJ2-7; D is undetermined. The germline CDR1 and CDR2 sequences are SNHLY and FYNNEI. This CDR3 has 12 amino acids. The germline V and J ends were trimmed by 4 bases and 3 bases, with 7 bases remaining between them.

The chain couples TRBV9 to TRBJ2-7, with D tentatively TRBD1 (9 bases). Trimming left V 3 bases short and J 3 bases short, with 16 bases between. Germline V CDR1 and CDR2: SGDLS, YYNGEE. The CDR3 contains 15 residues. The CDR3 bases are TGTGCCAGCAGCGCCGGGGGGGACAGGGTCTACGAGCAGTACTTC. Translation: CASSAGGDRVYEQYF.

For the CDR3, the DNA is TGTGCCAGCAGTGAAAAGGGGCGGAACACAGATACGCAGTATTTT. Translating gives CASSEKGRNTDTQYF. The chain has TRBV6-1 and TRBJ2-3; D might be TRBD1 (5 bases). The germline gives CDR1 MNHNS, CDR2 SASEGT. The CDR3 totals 15 residues. V was clipped by 2 bases and J by 2 bases, with 11 bases between them.